This T cell receptor beta chain was observed in a study of cytomegalovirus exposure and HLA in healthy donors. Study-level background: T cells numbering around 180 million yielded some 110 million unique TCR beta sequences in an earlier analysis.

The study, taken as a whole, reports: For most TCR sequences rarity was the rule, although some public TCRs occurred in many donors. According to reports, the classifier identified cytomegalovirus status with high specificity and sensitivity. When presence/absence was analysed, sequencing depth was taken to be roughly uniform across donors.

Notes on this clone: Antigen: not known.

Germline V gives CDR1 MNHEY, CDR2 SVGAGI. The CDR3 consists of 15 residues. V was cut by 0 bases and J by 2 bases, with 9 bases left in between. The PCR had 60 Vbeta and 13 Jbeta primers. TCRdb's table, derived via immunoSEQ multiplex PCR, lists solely in-frame clones and lacks some. This table has about 280,000 clones, about 87% appearing once. This chain uses TRBV6-5 with TRBJ2-3; tentatively, D is TRBD1 (6 bases). Sequenced input: PBMCs. The sequence came from a woman between 18 and 29 years old in good health and CMV-seronegative. In DNA, the CDR3 is TGTGCCAGCAGTTACTCAGGACAGATCACAGATACGCAGTATTTT. Translating it yields CASSYSGQITDTQYF.